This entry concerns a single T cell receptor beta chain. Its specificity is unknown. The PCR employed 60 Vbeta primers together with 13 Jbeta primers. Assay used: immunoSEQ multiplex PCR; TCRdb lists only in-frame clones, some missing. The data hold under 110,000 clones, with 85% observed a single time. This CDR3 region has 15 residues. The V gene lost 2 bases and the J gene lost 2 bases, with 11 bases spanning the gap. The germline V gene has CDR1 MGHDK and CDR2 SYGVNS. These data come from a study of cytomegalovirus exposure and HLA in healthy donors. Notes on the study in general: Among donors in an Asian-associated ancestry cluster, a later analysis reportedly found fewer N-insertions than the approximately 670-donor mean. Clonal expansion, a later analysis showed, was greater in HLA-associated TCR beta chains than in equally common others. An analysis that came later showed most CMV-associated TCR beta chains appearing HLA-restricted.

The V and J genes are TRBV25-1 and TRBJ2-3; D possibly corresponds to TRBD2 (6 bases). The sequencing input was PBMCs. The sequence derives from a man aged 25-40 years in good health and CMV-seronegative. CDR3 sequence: CASSENRGLTDTQYF. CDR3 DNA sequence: TGTGCCAGCAGTGAAAATAGGGGACTCACAGATACGCAGTATTTT.